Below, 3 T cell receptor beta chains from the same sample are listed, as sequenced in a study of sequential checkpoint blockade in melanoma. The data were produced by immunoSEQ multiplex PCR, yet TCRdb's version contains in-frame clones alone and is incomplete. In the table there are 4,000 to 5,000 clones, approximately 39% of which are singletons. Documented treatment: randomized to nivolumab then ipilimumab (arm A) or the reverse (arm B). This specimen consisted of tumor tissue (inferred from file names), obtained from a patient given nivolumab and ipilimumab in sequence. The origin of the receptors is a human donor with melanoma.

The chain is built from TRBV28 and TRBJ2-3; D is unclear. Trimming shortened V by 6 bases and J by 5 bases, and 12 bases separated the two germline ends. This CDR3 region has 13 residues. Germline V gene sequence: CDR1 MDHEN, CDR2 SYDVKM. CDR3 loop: CASSLARIDTQYF. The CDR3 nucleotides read TGTGCCAGCAGCCTCGCCAGGATAGATACGCAGTATTTT.

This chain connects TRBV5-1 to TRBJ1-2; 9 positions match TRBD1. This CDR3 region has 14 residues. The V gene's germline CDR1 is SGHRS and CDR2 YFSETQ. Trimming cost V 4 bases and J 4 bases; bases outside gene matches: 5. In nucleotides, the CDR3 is TGCGCCAGCAGCCAAGACAGGGGGAGCTATGGCTACACCTTC. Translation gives CASSQDRGSYGYTF.

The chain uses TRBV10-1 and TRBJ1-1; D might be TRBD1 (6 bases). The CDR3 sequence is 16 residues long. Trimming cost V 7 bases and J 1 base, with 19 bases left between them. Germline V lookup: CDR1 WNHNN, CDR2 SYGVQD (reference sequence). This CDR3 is CASTVRRPGANTEAFF. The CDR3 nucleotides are TGCGCCAGCACCGTCCGGAGGCCGGGGGCGAACACTGAAGCTTTCTTT.